Included here is one T cell receptor (beta chain) sequence, with context. The data belong to a study of blood T cell repertoires in COVID-19. Turning to the study itself: Sources were T cells, B-cell-depleted T cells, or PBMCs; the material itself was cDNA or gDNA.

Some clones are missing from TCRdb's copy, which holds only in-frame ones; the method was immunoSEQ multiplex PCR. Among about 250,000 clones, about 80% were seen once, and the ten largest hold 3% to 4%. This sequence originates from a woman in her 40s who had been exposed to COVID-19. The specimen was PBMCs or T cells enriched from blood (not recorded which).

The CDR3 loop is CASSPRGGQPQHF. CDR3 DNA sequence: TGTGCCAGCAGTCCCAGGGGCGGTCAGCCCCAGCATTTT. The V call is TRBV2, the J call TRBJ1-5, with D maybe TRBD1 (6 bases). The CDR3 runs 13 residues. The V gene lost 5 bases and the J gene lost 6 bases, with 11 bases spanning the gap. Germline loops: CDR1 SNHLY, CDR2 FYNNEI.